One sample yielded the 18 T cell receptor beta chains listed below, sequenced in a study of shared clonotypes between healthy human individuals. Here immunoSEQ multiplex PCR was the method, and the copy in TCRdb shows in-frame clones only, minus some. There are 400,000 to 600,000 clones in the sample; around 79% occur only once, and about 13% lies in the top ten. Sequencing used PBMCs. The origin of the receptors is a woman in her 40s in good health. Some clones in this sample may be carry-over from other donors' samples.

This clone appeared many times. The chain recombines TRBV7-9 with TRBJ2-7; D is possibly TRBD1 or TRBD2 (6 bases each). CDR1 and CDR2 from the germline V gene are SEHNR and FQNEAQ (reference sequence). Trimming removed 1 base from V and 7 bases from J, with 11 bases in between. CDR3 length: 13 amino acids. CDR3 nucleotide sequence: TGTGCCAGCAGCTTAGGAGGGGGGTTAGAGCAGTACTTC. Its translation is CASSLGGGLEQYF.

V gene TRBV28 combines with J gene TRBJ1-3, with D unresolved. Germline V lookup: CDR1 MDHEN, CDR2 SYDVKM. This CDR3 contains 14 residues. The V gene lost 4 bases and the J gene lost 1 base, with 8 bases spanning the gap. CDR3 in DNA: TGTGCCAGCAGTTCGAGAGGATCTGGAAACACCATATATTTT. This translates into CASSSRGSGNTIYF.

This clone was recorded many times. This chain uses TRBV19 with TRBJ2-7; D perhaps matches TRBD1 (5 bases). This CDR3 spans 13 amino acids. Germline lookup yields CDR1 LNHDA and CDR2 SQIVND (reference sequence). Trimming took off 3 bases at V and 6 bases at J, with 12 bases between the two ends. CDR3 sequence reads: CASSIQGSLEQYF. The CDR3 bases are TGTGCCAGTAGTATCCAGGGTTCGCTCGAGCAGTACTTC.

The chain couples TRBV15 to TRBJ1-5, with D perhaps TRBD1 (5 bases). Germline V CDR1 and CDR2: LNHNV, YYDKDF (reference sequence). Trimming left V 4 bases short and J 4 bases short, with 14 bases between. The CDR3 covers 15 residues. The CDR3 DNA follows: TGTGCCACCAGCACCAACTGGGGGGGTAATCAGCCCCAGCATTTT. It yields the protein CATSTNWGGNQPQHF. The full variable domain, its missing parts supplied by reference TRBV15 and TRBJ1-5, is DAMVIQNPRYQVTQFGKPVTLSCSQTLNHNVMYWYQQKSSQAPKLLFHYYDKDFNNEADTPDNFQSRRPNTSFCFLDIRSPGLGDTAMYLCATSTNWGGNQPQHFGDGTRLSIL.

The V and J genes are TRBV9 and TRBJ2-7, with 7 bases identical to TRBD1. CDR3 size: 16 residues. With V trimmed by 4 bases and J by 1 base, 11 bases remained unmatched. Germline V CDR1 and CDR2: SGDLS, YYNGEE. CDR3 sequence reads: CASSRTTGASSYEQYF. Written as DNA, the CDR3 is TGTGCCAGCAGCAGAACCACAGGGGCTTCTTCCTACGAGCAGTACTTC.

Written as DNA, the CDR3 is TGTGCCAGCAGTCGAACGGGGGAGAAAGGAGAGACCCAGTACTTC. Translating it yields CASSRTGEKGETQYF. The chain combines TRBV6-5 with TRBJ2-5; D possibly corresponds to TRBD2 (6 bases). Germline V CDR1 and CDR2: MNHEY, SVGAGI. The CDR3 has 15 residues. V lost 5 bases and J 4 bases, leaving 17 bases between the germline ends.

At least ten counts were recorded for this clone. Other nucleotide sequences in the sample specify the same CDR3. This sequence joins TRBV7-9 and TRBJ2-1; the D gene is possibly TRBD2 (5 bases). Germline V CDR1 and CDR2: SEHNR, FQNEAQ (reference sequence). Trimming took 1 base from V and 2 from J, leaving 12 bases between them. The CDR3 runs 16 residues. For the CDR3, the DNA is TGTGCCAGCAGCTTAGAAGGAGCGGCGCCCTACAATGAGCAGTTCTTC. Amino acids: CASSLEGAAPYNEQFF.

The chain recombines TRBV2 with TRBJ1-2; unclear D gene. The V end was cut by 8 bases, the J end by 2 bases, with 9 bases between. In germline, CDR1 is SNHLY, CDR2 FYNNEI. CDR3 size: 12 residues. CDR3 sequence reads: CASREDNYGYTF. The CDR3 coding sequence is TGTGCCAGCCGGGAGGACAACTATGGCTACACCTTC. The complete variable domain, with remaining parts taken from reference TRBV2 and TRBJ1-2, reads EPEVTQTPSHQVTQMGQEVILRCVPISNHLYFYWYRQILGQKVEFLVSFYNNEISEKSEIFDDQFSVERPDGSNFTLKIRSTKLEDSAMYFCASREDNYGYTFGSGTRLTVV.

The sample holds one count of this clone. The chain carries TRBV11-2 and TRBJ2-1; maybe TRBD1 (5 bases). V was pared by 5 bases and J by 0 bases, with 14 bases between. The CDR3 length is 16 residues. Germline lookup yields CDR1 SGHAT and CDR2 FQNNGV. CDR3 nucleotide sequence: TGTGCCAGCAGCCTAAGACCCGACAGCTCCTACAATGAGCAGTTCTTC. Translated, it gives CASSLRPDSSYNEQFF.

The V gene is TRBV6-4, the J gene TRBJ2-7, with D perhaps given as TRBD1 or TRBD2 (5 bases each). Trimming pared 3 bases from V and 1 base from J, leaving 22 bases between. Germline V gene data show CDR1 as MRHNA and CDR2 as SNTAGT. There are 18 residues in the CDR3. The CDR3 loop reads CASSENVPAGTNSYEQYF. The DNA of the CDR3 is TGTGCCAGCAGTGAAAATGTTCCGGCCGGGACGAATTCCTACGAGCAGTACTTC.

The J gene is TRBJ2-1, the V gene TRBV2, with 11 bases lining up with TRBD2. V shed 3 bases, J shed 10 bases, and the junction held 8 bases outside the gene matches. The CDR3 contains 15 residues. The V gene's germline CDR1 is SNHLY and CDR2 FYNNEI. CDR3 bases: TGTGCCAGCAGTGAGGAGGTAGCGGGAGGGCAGGAGCAGTTCTTC. Encoded protein: CASSEEVAGGQEQFF. Filled out from reference TRBV2 and TRBJ2-1, the complete variable domain reads EPEVTQTPSHQVTQMGQEVILRCVPISNHLYFYWYRQILGQKVEFLVSFYNNEISEKSEIFDDQFSVERPDGSNFTLKIRSTKLEDSAMYFCASSEEVAGGQEQFFGPGTRLTVL.

This rearrangement joins TRBV6-5 to TRBJ2-7, with TRBD2 as a possible D gene (6 bases). CDR3 length equals 13 residues. Trimming cost V 5 bases and J 5 bases, with 13 bases left between them. Germline CDR1 is MNHEY and CDR2 is SVGAGI. CDR3 sequence: CASSTKGRNEQYF. CDR3 DNA: TGTGCCAGCAGTACGAAGGGGAGGAACGAGCAGTACTTC.

This clone was recorded once. The J gene is TRBJ2-1, the V gene TRBV7-8, with 9 positions matching TRBD2. This CDR3 region has 13 residues. Germline trimming cut 5 bases from V and 12 bases from J; bases unmatched to any gene: 8. Looked up from germline, CDR1 is SGHVS and CDR2 is FQNEAQ. As DNA, the CDR3 is TGTGCCAGCAGCACGGGTCTAGCGGGACTGCAGTTCTTC. Translating gives CASSTGLAGLQFF.

This clone has a single count. This chain joins TRBV10-3 and TRBJ2-3; 9 bases align to TRBD2. The germline V gene encodes CDR1 ENHRY and CDR2 SYGVKD. The CDR3 runs 15 residues. With 3 bases clipped from V and 6 bases from J, the junction kept 7 bases outside the gene matches. This CDR3 is CAISDRGSGSDTQYF. The CDR3, as DNA: TGTGCCATCAGTGATCGGGGTAGCGGGAGTGATACGCAGTATTTT.

This clone was counted once. Here the CDR3 reads CASSEVPGHRSYEQYF. The CDR3 DNA reads as TGTGCCAGCAGTGAAGTACCGGGACACCGCTCCTACGAGCAGTACTTC. The chain employs TRBV6-1 and TRBJ2-7, with D possibly being TRBD1 (6 bases). The CDR3 consists of 16 residues. The V gene's germline CDR1 is MNHNS and CDR2 SASEGT. V lost 1 base to trimming and J lost 0 bases, with 13 bases between them.

Concerning this clone: The identical CDR3 is also encoded by other nucleotide sequences in the sample. J is TRBJ1-1 and V is TRBV29-1; D possibly corresponds to TRBD1 (5 bases). The CDR3 sequence is 13 residues long. Germline assignment: CDR1 SQVTM and CDR2 ANQGSEA. CDR3 sequence reads: CSGAGRMNTEAFF. Here the CDR3 DNA reads TGCAGTGGGGCAGGCAGGATGAACACTGAAGCTTTCTTT.

The chain has TRBV4-3 and TRBJ2-7; tentative D call: TRBD2 (6 bases). The CDR3 contains 16 residues. V was cut by 3 bases and J by 1 base, with 16 bases left in between. Germline V gives CDR1 LGHNA, CDR2 YSLEER. In nucleotides, the CDR3 is TGCGCCAGCAGCCATGTAGCGGCTAGCTCTTCCTACGAGCAGTACTTC. Translating it yields CASSHVAASSSYEQYF.

As DNA, the CDR3 is TGTGCCAGCACAGTGTATAACGGAGACTATGGCTACACCTTC. It is translated as CASTVYNGDYGYTF. V gene TRBV2 combines with J gene TRBJ1-2; D unclear. The CDR3 covers 14 residues. Between the trimmed V and J ends, which lost 7 bases and 3 bases, there was a span of 15 bases. Per the germline V gene, CDR1 is SNHLY and CDR2 is FYNNEI.